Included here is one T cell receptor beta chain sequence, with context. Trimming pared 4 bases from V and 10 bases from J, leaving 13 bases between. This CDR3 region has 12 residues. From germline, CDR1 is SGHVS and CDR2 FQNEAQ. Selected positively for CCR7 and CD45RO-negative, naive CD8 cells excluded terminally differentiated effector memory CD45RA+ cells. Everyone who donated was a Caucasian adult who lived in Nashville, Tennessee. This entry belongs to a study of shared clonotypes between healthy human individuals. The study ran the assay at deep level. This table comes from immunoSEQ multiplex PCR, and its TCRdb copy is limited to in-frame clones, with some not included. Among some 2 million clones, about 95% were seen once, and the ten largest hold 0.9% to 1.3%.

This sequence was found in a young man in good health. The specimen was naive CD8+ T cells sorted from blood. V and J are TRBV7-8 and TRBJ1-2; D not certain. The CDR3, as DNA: TGTGCCAGCAGCTCCTTCGGCCAAGACTACACCTTC. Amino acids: CASSSFGQDYTF. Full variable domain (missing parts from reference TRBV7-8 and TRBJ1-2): GAGVSQSPRYKVAKRGQDVALRCDPISGHVSLFWYQQALGQGPEFLTYFQNEAQLDKSGLPSDRFFAERPEGSVSTLKIQRTQQEDSAVYLCASSSFGQDYTFGSGTRLTVV.